One sample yielded the 18 T cell receptor beta chains listed below, sequenced in a study of T cell responses to AZD1222 COVID-19 vaccine. The repertoire was sequenced with immunoSEQ multiplex PCR; TCRdb's copy has only in-frame clones and lacks some. The sample includes approximately 77,000 clones, about 91% of them seen just once. Here the sequenced sample was peripheral blood, taken on day 0 of MenACWY control vaccination. The receptors here all came from an adult in good health.

V and J are TRBV6-1 and TRBJ2-7, with unresolved D. Trimming cost V 2 bases and J 3 bases, with 11 bases left between them. The V gene's germline CDR1 is MNHNS and CDR2 SASEGT. The CDR3 runs 14 residues. The CDR3 DNA reads as TGTGCCAGCAGTGAAAACATGGTGAGCTACGAGCAGTACTTC. The encoded protein is CASSENMVSYEQYF.

The CDR3: CASSQDRDATGGTGNTIYF. CDR3 nucleotides: TGCGCCAGCAGCCAAGACCGCGACGCAACGGGGGGGACTGGAAACACCATATATTTT. The chain joins TRBV4-1 to TRBJ1-3; D is perhaps TRBD1 (5 bases). Trimming removed 0 bases at V and 2 bases at J, with 20 bases between. CDR3 length: 19 amino acids. Germline CDR1 and CDR2: MGHRA and YSYEKL.

This rearrangement joins TRBV6-6 to TRBJ2-7; TRBD1 agrees at 7 bases. J gave up 0 bases and V 5 bases, and 13 bases lay outside the gene matches. The CDR3 totals 17 residues. The germline gives CDR1 MNHNY, CDR2 SVGAGI (reference sequence). The CDR3 DNA follows: TGTGCCAGCAGTCGAACCAGCGCCGGGACAGCCTCCTACGAGCAGTACTTC. Protein: CASSRTSAGTASYEQYF.

The chain employs TRBV19 and TRBJ2-7, with 9 bases matching TRBD1. Trimming cost V 7 bases and J 6 bases; bases outside gene matches: 7. This CDR3 region has 13 residues. Germline V lookup: CDR1 LNHDA, CDR2 SQIVND (reference sequence). The CDR3 region is CASTTTGGSEQYF. CDR3 bases: TGTGCCAGTACCACGACAGGGGGGAGCGAGCAGTACTTC.

This clone was seen just once. The CDR3 DNA is TGTGCCAGTAGTTCCGGCCTTAGTAGCACAGATACGCAGTATTTT. Translating it yields CASSSGLSSTDTQYF. This sequence joins TRBV19 and TRBJ2-3; no definite D call. V was shortened by 5 bases and J by 0 bases, with 12 bases between the two germline ends. The germline CDR1 and CDR2 sequences are LNHDA and SQIVND (reference sequence). CDR3 size: 15 residues.

This chain uses TRBV6-5 with TRBJ2-1, with TRBD2 matching over 8 bases. J was trimmed by 7 bases and V by 6 bases; bases with no gene match: 8. Germline V gene data show CDR1 as MNHEY and CDR2 as SVGAGI. The CDR3 consists of 14 residues. The CDR3: CASSQGTRRNEQFF. The CDR3 region has the DNA TGTGCCAGCAGCCAAGGGACTAGGCGGAATGAGCAGTTCTTC.

The chain has TRBV29-1 and TRBJ2-7; 8 positions match TRBD1. With 1 base clipped from V and 5 bases from J, the junction kept 4 bases outside the gene matches. The CDR3 has 13 residues. The V gene's germline CDR1 is SQVTM and CDR2 ANQGSEA. The CDR3 reads CSVEGRGRNEQYF. In nucleotides, the CDR3 is TGCAGCGTTGAAGGCAGGGGGCGGAACGAGCAGTACTTC.

V usage is TRBV7-9 and J usage is TRBJ1-4, with D perhaps matching TRBD1 (6 bases). Germline V gives CDR1 SEHNR, CDR2 FQNEAQ (reference sequence). The ends were cut back, 5 bases at V and 3 bases at J, with 10 bases in the middle. CDR3 length: 14 amino acids. CDR3 DNA: TGTGCCAGCAGCCACAGGGCCGCTAATGAAAAACTGTTTTTT. As protein: CASSHRAANEKLFF.

This clone has a single count. The chain couples TRBV5-6 to TRBJ2-5; D unclear. Trimming took off 3 bases at V and 2 bases at J, with 8 bases between the two ends. Germline values: CDR1 SGHDT, CDR2 YYEEEE. The CDR3 has 13 residues. For the CDR3, the DNA is TGTGCCAGCAGCTCGGCCCCTCAAGAGACCCAGTACTTC. It encodes CASSSAPQETQYF. Looking up the rest from reference TRBV5-6 and TRBJ2-5 gives the full variable domain: DAGVTQSPTHLIKTRGQQVTLRCSPKSGHDTVSWYQQALGQGPQFIFQYYEEEERQRGNFPDRFSGHQFPNYSSELNVNALLLGDSALYLCASSSAPQETQYFGPGTRLLVL.

This sequence joins TRBV7-2 and TRBJ2-3; 8 bases are a match to TRBD2. This CDR3 is 18 amino acids long. Germline loops: CDR1 SGHTA, CDR2 FQGNSA. V lost 5 bases to trimming and J lost 1 base; unmatched junction nucleotides: 14. The CDR3 spells CASSQRGPAGVGTDTQYF. The CDR3 nucleotides read TGTGCCAGCAGCCAGCGGGGGCCGGCGGGAGTGGGCACAGATACGCAGTATTTT.

This chain links TRBV18 with TRBJ1-3, with 7 positions matching TRBD1. Germline loops: CDR1 KGHSH, CDR2 LQKENI. The CDR3 loop spans 14 amino acids. J lost 0 bases, V lost 5 bases, and 1 base had no gene match. CDR3 loop: CASSDRASGNTIYF. The CDR3 DNA sequence: TGTGCCAGCTCAGACAGGGCCTCTGGAAACACCATATATTTT.

This CDR3 is CASSSWTDRTYEQYF. The CDR3 DNA sequence: TGTGCCAGTAGTAGCTGGACTGACCGTACCTACGAGCAGTACTTC. This chain uses TRBV19 with TRBJ2-7, with D tentatively TRBD2 (5 bases). Germline-derived CDR1 and CDR2 are LNHDA and SQIVND (reference sequence). The CDR3 contains 15 residues. Trimming stripped 4 bases from V and 2 bases from J, with 15 bases between.

The chain couples TRBV9 to TRBJ1-1; perhaps TRBD1 as D (6 bases). CDR1 and CDR2 (germline): SGDLS, YYNGEE. The CDR3 length is 16 residues. V lost 3 bases to trimming and J lost 5 bases, with 20 bases between them. The CDR3 reads CASSGSRDTEVTEAFF. In DNA form, the CDR3 reads TGTGCCAGCAGCGGATCCCGGGACACTGAGGTAACTGAAGCTTTCTTT.

The genes are TRBV20-1 and TRBJ2-3; D not certain. This CDR3 spans 11 amino acids. The V gene's germline CDR1 is DFQATT and CDR2 SNEGSKA (reference sequence). V gave up 3 bases and J gave up 4 bases, with 5 bases separating them. Here the CDR3 DNA reads TGCAGTGCTAGGGCCGCAGATACGCAGTATTTT. Protein sequence: CSARAADTQYF.

This clone was counted a single time. The chain uses TRBV5-1 and TRBJ2-3; 10 bases fit TRBD2. The V segment lost 2 bases and the J segment 6 bases; nucleotides outside the gene matches: 6. CDR3 length equals 15 residues. Germline values: CDR1 SGHRS, CDR2 YFSETQ. CDR3 DNA sequence: TGCGCCAGCAGCTTAATAGCGGGAGGTGCGGATACGCAGTATTTT. Translation: CASSLIAGGADTQYF. The variable domain in full, completed from reference TRBV5-1 and TRBJ2-3, reads KAGVTQTPRYLIKTRGQQVTLSCSPISGHRSVSWYQQTPGQGLQFLFEYFSETQRNKGNFPGRFSGRQFSNSRSEMNVSTLELGDSALYLCASSLIAGGADTQYFGPGTRLTVL.

This chain connects TRBV18 to TRBJ2-7, with 8 bases identical to TRBD1. V trimming: 0 bases; J trimming: 2 bases; junction bases outside the gene matches: 15. The CDR3 runs to 19 residues. CDR1 is KGHSH and CDR2 is LQKENI in the germline V gene. In nucleotides, the CDR3 is TGTGCCAGCTCACCACCGTCGTCAGGGGGCGAACACAAGGCCTACGAGCAGTACTTC. Translation: CASSPPSSGGEHKAYEQYF. The entire variable domain, with the rest obtained from reference TRBV18 and TRBJ2-7, is as follows: NAGVMQNPRHLVRRRGQEARLRCSPMKGHSHVYWYRQLPEEGLKFMVYLQKENIIDESGMPKERFSAEFPKEGPSILRIQQVVRGDSAAYFCASSPPSSGGEHKAYEQYFGPGTRLTVT.

The rearrangement joins TRBV5-1 to TRBJ2-5; no definite D call. There are 13 residues in the CDR3. V dropped 1 base and J dropped 1 base, with 5 bases sitting between them. Germline values: CDR1 SGHRS, CDR2 YFSETQ. The CDR3 reads CASSLNFQETQYF. In nucleotides, the CDR3 is TGCGCCAGCAGCTTGAATTTCCAAGAGACCCAGTACTTC.

The chain is built from TRBV27 and TRBJ2-7; TRBD2 might be the D (7 bases). V was pared by 5 bases and J by 1 base, with 18 bases between. The CDR3 contains 16 residues. The germline V gene has CDR1 MNHEY and CDR2 SMNVEV (reference sequence). The CDR3 sequence is CASSLTPRGASYEQYF. DNA for the CDR3: TGTGCCAGCAGTCTAACCCCTCGGGGGGCATCCTACGAGCAGTACTTC.